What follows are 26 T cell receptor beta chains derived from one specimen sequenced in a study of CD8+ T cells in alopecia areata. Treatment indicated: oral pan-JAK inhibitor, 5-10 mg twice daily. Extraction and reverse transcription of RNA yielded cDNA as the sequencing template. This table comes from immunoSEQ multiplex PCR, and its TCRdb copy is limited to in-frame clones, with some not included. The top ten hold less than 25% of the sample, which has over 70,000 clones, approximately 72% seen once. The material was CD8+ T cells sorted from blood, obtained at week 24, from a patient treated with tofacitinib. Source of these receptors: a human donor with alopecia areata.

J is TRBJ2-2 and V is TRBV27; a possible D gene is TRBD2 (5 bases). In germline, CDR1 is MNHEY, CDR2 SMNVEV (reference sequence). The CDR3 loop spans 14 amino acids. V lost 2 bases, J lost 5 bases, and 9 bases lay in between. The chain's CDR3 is CASSLLAKTGELFF. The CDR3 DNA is TGTGCCAGCAGTTTACTAGCTAAAACCGGGGAGCTGTTTTTT.

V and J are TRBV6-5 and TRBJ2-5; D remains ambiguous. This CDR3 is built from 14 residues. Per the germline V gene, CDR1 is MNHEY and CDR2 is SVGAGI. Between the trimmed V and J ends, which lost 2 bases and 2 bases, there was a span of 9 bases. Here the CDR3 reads CASSYDLDQETQYF. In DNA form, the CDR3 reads TGTGCCAGCAGTTACGATCTTGATCAAGAGACCCAGTACTTC.

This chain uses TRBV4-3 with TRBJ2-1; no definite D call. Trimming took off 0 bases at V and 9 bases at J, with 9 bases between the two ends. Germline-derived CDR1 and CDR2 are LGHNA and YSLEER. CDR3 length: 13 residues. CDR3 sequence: CASSQDRFVEQFF. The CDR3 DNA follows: TGCGCCAGCAGCCAAGATCGGTTCGTTGAGCAGTTCTTC.

The CDR3 DNA is TGCGCCAGCAGCCCACGGTCCTCCACCGGGGAGCTGTTTTTT. Its protein is CASSPRSSTGELFF. This sequence joins TRBV5-1 and TRBJ2-2; D is uncertain. V lost 4 bases, J lost 4 bases, and 11 bases lay in between. This CDR3 is built from 14 residues. Per the germline V gene, CDR1 is SGHRS and CDR2 is YFSETQ. Looking up the rest from reference TRBV5-1 and TRBJ2-2 gives the full variable domain: KAGVTQTPRYLIKTRGQQVTLSCSPISGHRSVSWYQQTPGQGLQFLFEYFSETQRNKGNFPGRFSGRQFSNSRSEMNVSTLELGDSALYLCASSPRSSTGELFFGEGSRLTVL.

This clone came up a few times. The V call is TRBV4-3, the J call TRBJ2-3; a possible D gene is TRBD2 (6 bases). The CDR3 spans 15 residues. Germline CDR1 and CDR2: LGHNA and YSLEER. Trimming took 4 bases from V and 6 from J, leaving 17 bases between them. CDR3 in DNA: TGCGCCAGCAGCCCCGAAGCGGGTACCCGGGATACGCAGTATTTT. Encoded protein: CASSPEAGTRDTQYF.

The CDR3 region is CASSPGGSYNSPLHF. The CDR3 DNA is TGTGCCAGCAGCCCCGGTGGCTCCTATAATTCACCCCTCCACTTT. This chain links TRBV5-6 with TRBJ1-6; D is ambiguous. Trimming removed 4 bases from V and 0 bases from J, with 8 bases in between. This CDR3 is 15 amino acids long. Per germline, CDR1 SGHDT and CDR2 YYEEEE.

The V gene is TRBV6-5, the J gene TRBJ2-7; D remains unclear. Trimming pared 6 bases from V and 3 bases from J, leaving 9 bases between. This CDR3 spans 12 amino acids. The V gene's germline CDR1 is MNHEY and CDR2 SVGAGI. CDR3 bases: TGTGCCAGCAGCCAACAGAGCTACGAGCAGTACTTC. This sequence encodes CASSQQSYEQYF.

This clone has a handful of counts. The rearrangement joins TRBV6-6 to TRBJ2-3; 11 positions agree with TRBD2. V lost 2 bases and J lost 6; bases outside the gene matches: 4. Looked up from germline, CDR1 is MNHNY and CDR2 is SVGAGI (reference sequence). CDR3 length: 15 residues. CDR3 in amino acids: CASSYGASGRDTQYF. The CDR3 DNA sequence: TGTGCCAGCAGTTACGGGGCTAGCGGGAGGGATACGCAGTATTTT.

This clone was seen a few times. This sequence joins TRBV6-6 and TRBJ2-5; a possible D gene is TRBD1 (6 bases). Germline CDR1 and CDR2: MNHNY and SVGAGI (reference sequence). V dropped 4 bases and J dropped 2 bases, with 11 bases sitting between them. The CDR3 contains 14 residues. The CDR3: CASSWTGQQETQYF. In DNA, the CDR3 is TGTGCCAGCAGTTGGACGGGACAACAAGAGACCCAGTACTTC.

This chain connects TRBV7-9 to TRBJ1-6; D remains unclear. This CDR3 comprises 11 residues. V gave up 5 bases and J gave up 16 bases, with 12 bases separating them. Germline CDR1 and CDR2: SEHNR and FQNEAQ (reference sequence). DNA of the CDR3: TGTGCCAGCAGCGAAGAAGGATCTCTCCACTTT. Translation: CASSEEGSLHF.

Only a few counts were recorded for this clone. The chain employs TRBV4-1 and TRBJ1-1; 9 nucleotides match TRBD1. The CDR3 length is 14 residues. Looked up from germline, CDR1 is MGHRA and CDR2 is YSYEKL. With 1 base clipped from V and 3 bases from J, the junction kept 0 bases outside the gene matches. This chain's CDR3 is CASSQGTGDTEAFF. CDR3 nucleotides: TGCGCCAGCAGCCAAGGGACAGGGGACACTGAAGCTTTCTTT.

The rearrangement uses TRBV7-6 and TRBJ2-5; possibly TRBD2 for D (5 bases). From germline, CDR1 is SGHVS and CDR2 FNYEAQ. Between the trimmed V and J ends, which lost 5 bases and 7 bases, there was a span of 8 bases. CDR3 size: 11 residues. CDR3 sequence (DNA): TGTGCCAGCAGCCGGGGTGCGACCCAGTACTTC. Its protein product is CASSRGATQYF. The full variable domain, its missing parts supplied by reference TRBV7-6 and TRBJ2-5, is GAGVSQSPRYKVTKRGQDVALRCDPISGHVSLYWYRQALGQGPEFLTYFNYEAQQDKSGLPNDRFSAERPEGSISTLTIQRTEQRDSAMYRCASSRGATQYFGPGTRLLVL.

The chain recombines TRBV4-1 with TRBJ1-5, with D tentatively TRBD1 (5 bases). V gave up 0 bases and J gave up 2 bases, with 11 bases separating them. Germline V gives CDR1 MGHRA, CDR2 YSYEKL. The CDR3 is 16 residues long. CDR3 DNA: TGCGCCAGCAGCCAAGAGGCAGGGATGGGCAATCAGCCCCAGCATTTT. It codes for CASSQEAGMGNQPQHF.

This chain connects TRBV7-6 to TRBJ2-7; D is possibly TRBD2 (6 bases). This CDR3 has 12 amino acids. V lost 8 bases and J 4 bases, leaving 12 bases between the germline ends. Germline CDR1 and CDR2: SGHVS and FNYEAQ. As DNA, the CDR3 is TGTGCCAGCCATGGAGGGGATTACGAGCAGTACTTC. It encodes CASHGGDYEQYF.

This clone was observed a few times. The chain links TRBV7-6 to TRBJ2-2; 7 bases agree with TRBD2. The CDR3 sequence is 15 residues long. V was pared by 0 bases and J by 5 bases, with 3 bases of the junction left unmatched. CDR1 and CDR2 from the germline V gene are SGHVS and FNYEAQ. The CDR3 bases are TGTGCCAGCAGCTTAGCCATCGGGGGGACCGGGGAGCTGTTTTTT. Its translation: CASSLAIGGTGELFF.

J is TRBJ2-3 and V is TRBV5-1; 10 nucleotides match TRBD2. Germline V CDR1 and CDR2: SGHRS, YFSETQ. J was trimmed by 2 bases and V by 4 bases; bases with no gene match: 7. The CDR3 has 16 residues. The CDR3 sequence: CASSESSGGYTDTQYF. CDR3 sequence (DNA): TGCGCCAGCAGCGAGTCTAGCGGGGGTTACACAGATACGCAGTATTTT. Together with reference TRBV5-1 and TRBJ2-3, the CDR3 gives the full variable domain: KAGVTQTPRYLIKTRGQQVTLSCSPISGHRSVSWYQQTPGQGLQFLFEYFSETQRNKGNFPGRFSGRQFSNSRSEMNVSTLELGDSALYLCASSESSGGYTDTQYFGPGTRLTVL.

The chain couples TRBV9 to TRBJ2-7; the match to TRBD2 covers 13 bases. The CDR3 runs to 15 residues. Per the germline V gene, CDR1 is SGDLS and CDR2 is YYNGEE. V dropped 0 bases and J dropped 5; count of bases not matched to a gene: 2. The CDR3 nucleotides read TGTGCCAGCAGCGTAGGGACTAGCGGGAGCCACGAGCAGTACTTC. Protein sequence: CASSVGTSGSHEQYF.

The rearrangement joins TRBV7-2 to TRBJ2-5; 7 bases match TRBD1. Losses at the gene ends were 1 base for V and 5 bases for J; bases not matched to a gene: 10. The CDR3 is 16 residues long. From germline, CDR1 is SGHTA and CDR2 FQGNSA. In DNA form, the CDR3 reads TGTGCCAGCAGCTTAGTTATATTGACAGGGAGTGAGACCCAGTACTTC. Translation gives CASSLVILTGSETQYF.

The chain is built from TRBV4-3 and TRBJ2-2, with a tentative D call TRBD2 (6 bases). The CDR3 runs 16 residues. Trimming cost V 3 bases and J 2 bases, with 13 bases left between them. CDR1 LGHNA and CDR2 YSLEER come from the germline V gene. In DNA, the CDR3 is TGCGCCAGCAGCCACCACCGGGAGCCCAACACCGGGGAGCTGTTTTTT. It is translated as CASSHHREPNTGELFF.

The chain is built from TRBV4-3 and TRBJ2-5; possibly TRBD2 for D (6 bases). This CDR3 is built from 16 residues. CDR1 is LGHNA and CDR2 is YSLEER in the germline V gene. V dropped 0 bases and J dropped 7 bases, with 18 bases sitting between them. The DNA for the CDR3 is TGCGCCAGCAGCCAAGAATCGGGGACTTATCCTGGGACCCAGTACTTC. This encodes CASSQESGTYPGTQYF.

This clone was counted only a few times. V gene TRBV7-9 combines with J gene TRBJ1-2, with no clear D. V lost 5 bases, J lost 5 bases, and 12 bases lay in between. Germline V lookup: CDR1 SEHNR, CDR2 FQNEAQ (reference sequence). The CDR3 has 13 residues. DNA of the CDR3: TGTGCCAGCAGCGGCGGGCTGATTTATGGCTACACCTTC. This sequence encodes CASSGGLIYGYTF.

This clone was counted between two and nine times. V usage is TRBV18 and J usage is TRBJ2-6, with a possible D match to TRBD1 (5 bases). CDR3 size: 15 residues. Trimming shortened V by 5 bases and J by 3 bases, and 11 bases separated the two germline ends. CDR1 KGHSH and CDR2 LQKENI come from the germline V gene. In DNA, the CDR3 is TGTGCCAGCTCAGATACAGGTGGTGGGGCCAACGTCCTGACTTTC. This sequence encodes CASSDTGGGANVLTF. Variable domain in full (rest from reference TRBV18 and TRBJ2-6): NAGVMQNPRHLVRRRGQEARLRCSPMKGHSHVYWYRQLPEEGLKFMVYLQKENIIDESGMPKERFSAEFPKEGPSILRIQQVVRGDSAAYFCASSDTGGGANVLTFGAGSRLTVL.

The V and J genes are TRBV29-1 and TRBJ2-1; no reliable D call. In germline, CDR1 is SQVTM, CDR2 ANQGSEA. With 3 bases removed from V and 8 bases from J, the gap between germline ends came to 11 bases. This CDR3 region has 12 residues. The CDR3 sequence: CSVDLGIDEQFF. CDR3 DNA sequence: TGCAGCGTTGACCTCGGCATTGATGAGCAGTTCTTC.

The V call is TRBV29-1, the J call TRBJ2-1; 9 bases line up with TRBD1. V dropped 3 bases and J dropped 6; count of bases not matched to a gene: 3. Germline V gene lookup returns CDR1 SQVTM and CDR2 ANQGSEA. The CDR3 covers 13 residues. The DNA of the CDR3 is TGCAGCGTTGAGGTGACAGGGGGCAATGAGCAGTTCTTC. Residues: CSVEVTGGNEQFF.

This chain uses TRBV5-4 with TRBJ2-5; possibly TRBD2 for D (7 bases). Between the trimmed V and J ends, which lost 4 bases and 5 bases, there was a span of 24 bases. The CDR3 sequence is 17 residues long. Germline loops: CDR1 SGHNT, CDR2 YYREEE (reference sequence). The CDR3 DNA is TGTGCCAGCAGCACTGAGGGCCGGGGGGCCACAACGGAGACCCAGTACTTC. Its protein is CASSTEGRGATTETQYF.

This chain's CDR3 is CASSSPGATYNEQFF. The CDR3, as DNA: TGTGCCAGCAGTTCCCCGGGGGCCACCTACAATGAGCAGTTCTTC. The chain carries TRBV27 and TRBJ2-1; D is possibly TRBD1 or TRBD2 (6 bases each). The CDR3 spans 15 residues. Trimming cost V 4 bases and J 2 bases, with 12 bases left between them. Germline V lookup: CDR1 MNHEY, CDR2 SMNVEV (reference sequence).